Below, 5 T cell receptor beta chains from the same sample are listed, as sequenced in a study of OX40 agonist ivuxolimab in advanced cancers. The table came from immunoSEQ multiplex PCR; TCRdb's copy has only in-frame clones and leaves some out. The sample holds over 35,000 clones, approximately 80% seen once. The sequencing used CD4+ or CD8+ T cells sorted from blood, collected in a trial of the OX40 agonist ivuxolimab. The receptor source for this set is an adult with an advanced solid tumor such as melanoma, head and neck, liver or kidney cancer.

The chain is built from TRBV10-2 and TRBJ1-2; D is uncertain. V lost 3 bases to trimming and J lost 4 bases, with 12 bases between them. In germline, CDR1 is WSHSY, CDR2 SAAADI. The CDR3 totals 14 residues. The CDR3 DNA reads TGCGCCAGCAGTGATGGCATGATGGGCTATGGCTACACCTTC. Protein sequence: CASSDGMMGYGYTF.

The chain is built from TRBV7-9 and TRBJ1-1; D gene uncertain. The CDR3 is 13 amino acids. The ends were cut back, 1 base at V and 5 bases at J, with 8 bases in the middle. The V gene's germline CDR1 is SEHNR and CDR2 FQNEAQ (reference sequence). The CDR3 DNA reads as TGTGCCAGCAGCTTAGGTGGAGGGACTGAAGCTTTCTTT. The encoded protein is CASSLGGGTEAFF.

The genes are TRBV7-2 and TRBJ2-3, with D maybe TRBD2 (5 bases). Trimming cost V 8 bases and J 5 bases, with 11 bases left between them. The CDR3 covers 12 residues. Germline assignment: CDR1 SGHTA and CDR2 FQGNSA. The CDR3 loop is CASRGQRDTQYF. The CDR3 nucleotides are TGTGCCAGCCGGGGTCAGAGAGATACGCAGTATTTT.

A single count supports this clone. The CDR3 reads CATSRRGFKETQYF. Here the CDR3 DNA reads TGTGCCACCAGCAGGCGGGGATTTAAGGAGACCCAGTACTTC. The chain is built from TRBV15 and TRBJ2-5; the D gene is possibly TRBD2 (6 bases). This CDR3 contains 14 residues. V lost 3 bases and J 5 bases, leaving 13 bases between the germline ends. CDR1 and CDR2 from the germline V gene are LNHNV and YYDKDF (reference sequence).

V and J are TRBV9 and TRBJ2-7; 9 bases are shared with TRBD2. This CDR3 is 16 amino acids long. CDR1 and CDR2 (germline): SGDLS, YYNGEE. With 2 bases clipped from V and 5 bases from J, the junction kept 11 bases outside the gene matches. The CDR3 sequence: CASSVSSGTSNHEQYF. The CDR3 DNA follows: TGTGCCAGCAGCGTCTCTAGCGGGACATCCAACCACGAGCAGTACTTC.